Presented here are 25 T cell receptor beta chains from one specimen sequenced in a study of cytomegalovirus exposure and HLA in healthy donors. The PCR had 60 Vbeta and 13 Jbeta primers. The protocol was immunoSEQ multiplex PCR, while the TCRdb copy is restricted to in-frame clones and leaves out a portion. The sample lists 150,000 to 200,000 clones, 65% to 70% occurring once. The sequencing input was PBMCs. These receptors were taken from a man in his thirties or forties in good health and CMV-seropositive.

This clone has more than one count but fewer than ten. A far bigger clonotype differs at one base, so this is likely a read error. This likely comes from a read error, as the CDR3 has no conserved phenylalanine or tryptophan at its end. The DNA of the CDR3 is TGTGCCAGCAGCTTAGAGCGGGGCGGGAACTCCTACGAGCAGTACCTC. It specifies CASSLERGGNSYEQYL. V and J are TRBV7-9 and TRBJ2-7, with 7 bases that match TRBD2. The length of the CDR3 is 16 residues. Trimming removed 1 base from V and 0 bases from J; junction bases left unmatched: 6. The germline gives CDR1 SEHNR, CDR2 FQNEAQ (reference sequence).

The chain employs TRBV6-5 and TRBJ1-5; no firm D call. Per the germline V gene, CDR1 is MNHEY and CDR2 is SVGAGI. This CDR3 region has 14 residues. Trimming pared 5 bases from V and 4 bases from J, leaving 12 bases between. CDR3 sequence reads: CASSAQSGNQPQHF. CDR3 nucleotide sequence: TGTGCCAGCAGTGCCCAAAGCGGTAATCAGCCCCAGCATTTT.

The V call is TRBV7-9, the J call TRBJ2-1; 10 nucleotides align to TRBD1. V lost 4 bases to trimming and J lost 8 bases; unmatched junction nucleotides: 14. The germline gives CDR1 SEHNR, CDR2 FQNEAQ (reference sequence). The CDR3 totals 17 residues. The CDR3 coding sequence is TGTGCCAGCAGCTACCCTCTTTGGGACAGGGGCTCGGATGAGCAGTTCTTC. Its protein is CASSYPLWDRGSDEQFF.

This clone was counted a few times. This sequence joins TRBV27 and TRBJ2-3; 7 bases map to TRBD1. Per germline, CDR1 MNHEY and CDR2 SMNVEV (reference sequence). There are 15 residues in the CDR3. The trim removed 1 base at V and 3 bases at J, leaving 4 bases unmatched. As DNA, the CDR3 is TGTGCCAGCAGTTTATACAGGGGTGGTACAGATACGCAGTATTTT. It yields the protein CASSLYRGGTDTQYF.

V gene TRBV30 combines with J gene TRBJ2-6; D uncertain. From germline, CDR1 is GTSNPN and CDR2 SVGIG (reference sequence). There are 13 residues in the CDR3. V lost 6 bases and J lost 1, with 7 bases in between. In DNA, the CDR3 is TGTGCCTGCGACTCTTCTGGGGCCAACGTCCTGACTTTC. It specifies CACDSSGANVLTF.

The chain recombines TRBV28 with TRBJ2-7; 7 nucleotides match TRBD1. V shed 7 bases and J 4 bases; nucleotides not matched to a gene: 4. Per germline, CDR1 MDHEN and CDR2 SYDVKM. The CDR3 has 12 residues. The CDR3 region is CASTGDRYEQYF. The CDR3 DNA reads TGTGCCAGCACTGGGGACAGATACGAGCAGTACTTC.

This clone was seen a few times. The V and J genes are TRBV27 and TRBJ2-1; 9 positions match TRBD1. The CDR3 spans 12 residues. V gave up 4 bases and J gave up 10 bases; unmatched junction bases: 2. Germline assignment: CDR1 MNHEY and CDR2 SMNVEV (reference sequence). DNA of the CDR3: TGTGCCAGCAGTTCCACAGGGGGCGAGCAGTTCTTC. It encodes CASSSTGGEQFF.

The chain joins TRBV5-6 to TRBJ2-2, with 10 bases that match TRBD1. Trimming at V came to 7 bases and at J to 5 bases, leaving 11 bases not matched to a gene. CDR3 length equals 16 residues. Per germline, CDR1 SGHDT and CDR2 YYEEEE. CDR3 sequence reads: CASRKRGQGNTGELFF. CDR3 DNA: TGTGCCAGCCGTAAGCGGGGACAGGGGAATACCGGGGAGCTGTTTTTT.

This clone has a single count. The chain links TRBV14 to TRBJ1-4; D is undetermined. The CDR3 extends over 18 amino acids. The germline V gene has CDR1 SGHDN and CDR2 FVKESK. Trimming removed 4 bases at V and 0 bases at J, with 18 bases between. The CDR3 protein is CASSRRQLLAATNEKLFF. CDR3 DNA: TGTGCCAGCAGCCGAAGACAACTCCTTGCCGCAACTAATGAAAAACTGTTTTTT.

The chain couples TRBV28 to TRBJ2-7; 12 positions match TRBD2. This CDR3 has 13 residues. V lost 6 bases and J lost 6; bases outside the gene matches: 3. CDR1 is MDHEN and CDR2 is SYDVKM in the germline V gene. The CDR3, as DNA: TGTGCCAGCAGGGGACTAGCGGGCGTCGAGCAGTACTTC. Its translation: CASRGLAGVEQYF.

A single count supports this clone. V gene TRBV6-1 combines with J gene TRBJ2-5, with no clear D. The germline gives CDR1 MNHNS, CDR2 SASEGT. V lost 0 bases, J lost 2 bases, and 7 bases lay in between. The CDR3 runs 14 residues. In nucleotides, the CDR3 is TGTGCCAGCAGTGAAGCAGGCGGTCAAGAGACCCAGTACTTC. This sequence encodes CASSEAGGQETQYF.

The chain carries TRBV25-1 and TRBJ1-2, with 7 bases matching TRBD1. The CDR3 is 12 residues long. CDR1 is MGHDK, CDR2 SYGVNS, per germline. After removal of 5 bases from V and 7 bases from J, the junction contained 4 bases not matched to a gene. The CDR3 bases are TGTGCCAGCAGTAGACAGGGTATTGGCTACACCTTC. Protein: CASSRQGIGYTF.

The V and J genes are TRBV6-5 and TRBJ2-2; TRBD2 agrees at 7 bases. The CDR3 has 15 residues. CDR1 is MNHEY and CDR2 is SVGAGI in the germline V gene. With 2 bases clipped from V and 6 bases from J, the junction kept 6 bases outside the gene matches. CDR3 DNA sequence: TGTGCCAGCAGTTACATTGCGGGAGCTTCCGGGGAGCTGTTTTTT. It codes for CASSYIAGASGELFF.

The chain couples TRBV7-8 to TRBJ2-1; D may be TRBD2 (6 bases). Trimming took 4 bases from V and 4 from J, leaving 17 bases between them. The germline V gene encodes CDR1 SGHVS and CDR2 FQNEAQ. This CDR3 comprises 16 residues. CDR3 sequence reads: CASSSSGGGAYNEQFF. Here the CDR3 DNA reads TGTGCCAGCAGCTCGAGTGGCGGCGGGGCTTACAATGAGCAGTTCTTC.

The chain joins TRBV28 to TRBJ1-5; D is perhaps TRBD1 (6 bases). CDR3 length: 15 amino acids. V lost 6 bases, J lost 0 bases, and 12 bases lay in between. Germline V gene data show CDR1 as MDHEN and CDR2 as SYDVKM. The CDR3 loop is CASRNRAYSNQPQHF. The CDR3 bases are TGTGCCAGCAGGAACAGGGCCTATAGCAATCAGCCCCAGCATTTT.

This clone came up once. The rearrangement links TRBV7-2 to TRBJ1-1; D is uncertain. CDR1 is SGHTA, CDR2 FQGNSA, per germline. V dropped 4 bases and J dropped 3 bases, with 15 bases sitting between them. This CDR3 is 15 amino acids long. The CDR3 sequence is CASSYTLGGYTEAFF. Here the CDR3 DNA reads TGTGCCAGCAGCTACACTCTGGGAGGGTACACTGAAGCTTTCTTT.

The chain links TRBV27 to TRBJ1-1; D gene unclear. Trimming took 5 bases from V and 0 from J, leaving 10 bases between them. The CDR3 extends over 14 amino acids. The V gene's germline CDR1 is MNHEY and CDR2 SMNVEV (reference sequence). The CDR3 region has the DNA TGTGCCAGCAGTGACGGGAACATGAACACTGAAGCTTTCTTT. Translation: CASSDGNMNTEAFF.

This chain joins TRBV15 and TRBJ1-5, with D perhaps matching TRBD1 (6 bases). Trimming removed 0 bases at V and 5 bases at J, with 8 bases between. The CDR3 totals 14 residues. The germline V gene encodes CDR1 LNHNV and CDR2 YYDKDF (reference sequence). CDR3 in DNA: TGTGCCACCAGCAGAGATTCAGGGGATCAGCCCCAGCATTTT. As protein: CATSRDSGDQPQHF.

The rearrangement uses TRBV13 and TRBJ1-2, with 7 bases matching TRBD1. Trimming cost V 5 bases and J 2 bases; bases outside gene matches: 8. Germline CDR1 PRHDT, CDR2 FYEKMQ (reference sequence). The CDR3 contains 15 residues. CDR3 sequence reads: CASSRRQGVNYGYTF. CDR3 bases: TGTGCCAGCAGCCGCCGACAGGGAGTGAACTATGGCTACACCTTC.

The J gene is TRBJ2-7, the V gene TRBV28, with D possibly TRBD2 on 6 matching bases. V was pared by 5 bases and J by 7 bases, with 18 bases between. The CDR3 contains 14 residues. Germline V gives CDR1 MDHEN, CDR2 SYDVKM. CDR3 nucleotides: TGTGCCAGCAGTCCCAGCGGGCAGGCCCAGGAGCAGTACTTC. Its translation is CASSPSGQAQEQYF.

The chain carries TRBV18 and TRBJ1-5, with a weak D call TRBD1 (5 bases). From germline, CDR1 is KGHSH and CDR2 LQKENI. Between the trimmed V and J ends, which lost 0 bases and 7 bases, there was a span of 7 bases. CDR3 length: 13 residues. The CDR3 reads CASSPPGGQPQHF. The CDR3 nucleotides are TGTGCCAGCTCACCACCGGGGGGGCAGCCCCAGCATTTT.

The CDR3 spells CASSQALADNEQFF. CDR3 nucleotide sequence: TGTGCCAGCAGCCAAGCACTAGCGGACAATGAGCAGTTCTTC. The V gene is TRBV4-2, the J gene TRBJ2-1, with 8 bases lining up with TRBD2. This CDR3 comprises 14 residues. Germline V lookup: CDR1 LGHNA, CDR2 YNFKEQ. V gave up 1 base and J gave up 5 bases; unmatched junction bases: 1.

V and J are TRBV5-1 and TRBJ2-7, with D possibly TRBD2 on 5 matching bases. The CDR3 consists of 12 residues. Germline CDR1 is SGHRS and CDR2 is YFSETQ. Trimming stripped 3 bases from V and 4 bases from J, with 8 bases between. CDR3 coding DNA: TGCGCCAGCAGCTCCTCGGGGTACGAGCAGTACTTC. It specifies CASSSSGYEQYF.

The chain carries TRBV7-8 and TRBJ1-1; D gene ambiguous. This CDR3 comprises 14 residues. Germline lookup yields CDR1 SGHVS and CDR2 FQNEAQ. Trimming stripped 1 base from V and 3 bases from J, with 9 bases between. CDR3 sequence (DNA): TGTGCCAGCAGCTTAGGAGGGTTGTACACTGAAGCTTTCTTT. Amino acid sequence: CASSLGGLYTEAFF.

The rearrangement links TRBV30 to TRBJ2-7; TRBD1 agrees at 8 bases. V gave up 3 bases and J gave up 2 bases; unmatched junction bases: 3. The CDR3 loop spans 13 amino acids. Per germline, CDR1 GTSNPN and CDR2 SVGIG (reference sequence). The CDR3 DNA sequence: TGTGCCTGGAGCCCGGGACAGGCCTACGAGCAGTACTTC. Amino acids: CAWSPGQAYEQYF.